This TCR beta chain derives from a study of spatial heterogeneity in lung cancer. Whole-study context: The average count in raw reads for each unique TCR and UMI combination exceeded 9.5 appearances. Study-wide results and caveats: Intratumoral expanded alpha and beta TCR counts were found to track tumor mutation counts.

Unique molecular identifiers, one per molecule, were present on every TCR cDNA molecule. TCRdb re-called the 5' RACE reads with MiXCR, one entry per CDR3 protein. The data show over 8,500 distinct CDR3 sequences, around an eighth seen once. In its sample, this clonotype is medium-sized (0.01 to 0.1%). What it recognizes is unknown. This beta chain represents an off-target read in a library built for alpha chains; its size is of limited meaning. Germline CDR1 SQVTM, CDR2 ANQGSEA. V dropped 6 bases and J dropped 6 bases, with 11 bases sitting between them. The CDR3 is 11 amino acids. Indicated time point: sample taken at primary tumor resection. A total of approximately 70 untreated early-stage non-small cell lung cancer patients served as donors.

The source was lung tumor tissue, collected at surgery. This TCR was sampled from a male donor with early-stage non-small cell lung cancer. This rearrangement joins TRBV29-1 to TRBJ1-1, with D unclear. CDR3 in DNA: TGCAGCGTATCGCCGGGCGCTGAAGCTTTCTTT. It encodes CSVSPGAEAFF.